These T cell receptor beta chains were read from a single sample in a study of T-cell memory formation after mild COVID-19. TCRdb re-called the 5' RACE reads with MiXCR, one entry per CDR3 protein. The sample has around 90,000 distinct CDR3 sequences; approximately 15% are singletons. Source material: PBMCs or a T cell subset sorted from them (not recorded which). These receptors came from a man aged 18-30 years who had mild COVID-19 (a few samples of this study predate the infection). Cell type and time point are not known. Both conserved end residues are part of each CDR3. A D gene is named only where the DNA matches it firmly. Some rows have no size entry. The others give once, few or many, or a class for an expanded clone.

>TRBV5-1|many|TRBJ2-1|16|TRBD1
CASKVTGTGPEDEQFF
TGCGCCAGCAAGGTCACGGGGACAGGGCCGGAGGATGAGCAGTTCTTC
>TRBV4-1|.|TRBJ2-5|14|.
CASSQVHLKETQYF
TGCGCCAGCAGCCAAGTTCACCTGAAAGAGACCCAGTACTTC
>TRBV10-3|.|TRBJ2-3|16|TRBD2
CAISEKDSGRTDTQYF
TGTGCCATCAGTGAGAAGGATAGCGGGCGCACAGATACGCAGTATTTT
>TRBV6-5|few|TRBJ2-1|13|.
CASSYPDSQEQFF
TGTGCCAGCAGTTACCCAGACAGCCAAGAGCAGTTCTTC
>TRBV4-1|few|TRBJ2-3|15|.
CASSQGRAVTDTQYF
TGCGCCAGCAGCCAAGGACGGGCTGTCACAGATACGCAGTATTTT
>TRBV6-2/TRBV6-3|few|TRBJ1-2|15|.
CASERSAGPIAGYTF
TGTGCCAGCGAACGTTCTGCCGGGCCCATTGCAGGCTACACCTTC
>TRBV7-9|few|TRBJ2-2|14|.
CASRGQGGPGELFF
TGTGCCAGCAGAGGCCAGGGCGGGCCCGGGGAGCTGTTTTTT
>TRBV15|many|TRBJ2-3|16|.
CATSSSGGQLTDTQYF
TGTGCCACCAGCAGCTCTGGAGGGCAGCTCACAGATACGCAGTATTTT
>TRBV4-2|few|TRBJ2-3|16|TRBD2
CASSQVRGGPGDTQYF
TGTGCCAGCAGCCAAGTGCGGGGGGGGCCGGGGGATACGCAGTATTTT
>TRBV20-1|.|TRBJ2-1|18|TRBD2
CSARVGTSGGASYNEQFF
TGCAGTGCTAGAGTGGGGACTAGCGGCGGAGCGTCTTACAATGAGCAGTTCTTC
>TRBV7-6|many|TRBJ2-1|16|TRBD2
CASSFELAGDHNEQFF
TGTGCCAGCAGCTTCGAACTAGCGGGGGACCACAATGAGCAGTTCTTC
>TRBV27|.|TRBJ2-1|12|.
CASSSLWGGEFF
TGTGCCAGCAGTTCCCTATGGGGGGGCGAGTTCTTC
>TRBV12-3/TRBV12-4|many|TRBJ1-1|13|TRBD1
CASSTGEGTEAFF
TGTGCCAGCAGTACAGGGGAGGGAACTGAAGCTTTCTTT
>TRBV7-6|.|TRBJ2-5|15|.
CASSLVQGRGETQYF
TGTGCCAGCAGCTTAGTTCAGGGACGAGGAGAGACCCAGTACTTC
>TRBV12-3/TRBV12-4|few|TRBJ1-6|17|.
CASSADSLFSYNSPLHF
TGTGCCAGCAGCGCCGACAGCTTATTCTCCTATAATTCACCCCTCCACTTT
>TRBV5-1|many|TRBJ1-2|15|.
CASSLDTGPIYGYTF
TGCGCCAGCAGCTTGGATACGGGACCGATCTATGGCTACACCTTC
>TRBV6-5|.|TRBJ2-1|12|TRBD1
CASRGDRGFQFF
TGTGCCAGCAGGGGGGACAGGGGTTTCCAGTTCTTC
>TRBV4-2|.|TRBJ2-3|16|.
CASSQDLGGPTDTQYF
TGTGCCAGCAGCCAAGATTTGGGGGGGCCCACAGATACGCAGTATTTT
>TRBV7-9|.|TRBJ1-4|14|TRBD1
CASSTDRGPEKLFF
TGTGCCAGCAGCACCGACAGGGGGCCAGAAAAACTGTTTTTT
>TRBV27|.|TRBJ2-1|13|.
CASSSNMENEQFF
TGTGCCAGCAGTTCCAATATGGAGAATGAGCAGTTCTTC
>TRBV11-2|.|TRBJ1-6|16|.
CASSRGQGGSDSPLHF
TGTGCCAGCAGCCGAGGGCAGGGCGGGTCGGATTCACCCCTCCACTTT
>TRBV7-6|.|TRBJ2-2|17|TRBD2
CASSFYSGGPNTGELFF
TGTGCCAGCAGCTTCTATAGCGGGGGCCCGAACACCGGGGAGCTGTTTTTT
>TRBV7-6|.|TRBJ2-1|14|.
CASSQDRIQTEQFF
TGTGCCAGCAGCCAGGACAGAATACAAACTGAGCAGTTCTTC
>TRBV7-3|.|TRBJ2-1|13|.
CASSEGGNNEQFF
TGTGCCAGCAGCGAGGGAGGCAACAATGAGCAGTTCTTC
>TRBV4-3|few|TRBJ2-5|17|TRBD2
CASSPWGLAGGQETQYF
TGCGCCAGCAGCCCCTGGGGGCTAGCGGGGGGCCAAGAGACCCAGTACTTC
>TRBV20-1|few|TRBJ2-1|15|TRBD2
CSARDPRGGYNEQFF
TGCAGTGCTAGAGATCCTCGCGGGGGGTACAATGAGCAGTTCTTC
>TRBV9|many|TRBJ1-6|15|.
CASSVAYRETSPLHF
TGTGCCAGCAGCGTAGCGTACAGGGAGACTTCACCCCTCCACTTT
>TRBV7-8|few|TRBJ2-5|17|.
CASSSEFRASQRETQYF
TGTGCCAGCAGCTCAGAGTTCAGGGCATCCCAGAGAGAGACCCAGTACTTC